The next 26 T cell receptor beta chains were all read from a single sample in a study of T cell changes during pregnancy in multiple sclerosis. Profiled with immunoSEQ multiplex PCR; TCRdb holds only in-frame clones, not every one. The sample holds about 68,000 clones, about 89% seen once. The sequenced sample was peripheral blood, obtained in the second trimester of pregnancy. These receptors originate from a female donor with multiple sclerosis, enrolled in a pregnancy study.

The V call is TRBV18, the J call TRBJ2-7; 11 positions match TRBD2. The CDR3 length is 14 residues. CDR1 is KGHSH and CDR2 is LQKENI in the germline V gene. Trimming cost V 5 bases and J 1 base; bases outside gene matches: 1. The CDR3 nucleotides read TGTGCCAGCTCAACTAGCGGGGGATCCTACGAGCAGTACTTC. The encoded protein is CASSTSGGSYEQYF. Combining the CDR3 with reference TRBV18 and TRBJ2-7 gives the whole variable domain NAGVMQNPRHLVRRRGQEARLRCSPMKGHSHVYWYRQLPEEGLKFMVYLQKENIIDESGMPKERFSAEFPKEGPSILRIQQVVRGDSAAYFCASSTSGGSYEQYFGPGTRLTVT.

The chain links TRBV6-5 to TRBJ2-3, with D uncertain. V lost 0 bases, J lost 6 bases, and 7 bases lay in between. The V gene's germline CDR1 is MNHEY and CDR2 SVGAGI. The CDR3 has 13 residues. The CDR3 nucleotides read TGTGCCAGCAGTTACTCGTACGGGGATACGCAGTATTTT. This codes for CASSYSYGDTQYF.

CDR3 residues: CASSPGTGVGGANVLTF. For the CDR3, the DNA is TGCGCCAGCAGCCCCGGGACAGGGGTAGGTGGGGCCAACGTCCTGACTTTC. The chain links TRBV4-3 to TRBJ2-6, with 10 positions matching TRBD1. Germline trimming cut 4 bases from V and 3 bases from J; bases unmatched to any gene: 6. The CDR3 is 17 amino acids. The germline gives CDR1 LGHNA, CDR2 YSLEER.

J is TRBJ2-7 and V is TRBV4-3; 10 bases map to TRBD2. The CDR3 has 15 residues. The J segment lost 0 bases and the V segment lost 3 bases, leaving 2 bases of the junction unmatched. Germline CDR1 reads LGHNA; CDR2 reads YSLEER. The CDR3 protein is CASSQLAGDSYEQYF. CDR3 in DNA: TGCGCCAGCAGCCAGCTAGCGGGGGACTCCTACGAGCAGTACTTC.

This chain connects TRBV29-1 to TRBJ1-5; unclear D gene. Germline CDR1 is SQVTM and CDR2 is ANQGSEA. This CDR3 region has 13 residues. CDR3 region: CSAIWASNQPQHF. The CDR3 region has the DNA TGCAGTGCGATTTGGGCAAGCAATCAGCCCCAGCATTTT.

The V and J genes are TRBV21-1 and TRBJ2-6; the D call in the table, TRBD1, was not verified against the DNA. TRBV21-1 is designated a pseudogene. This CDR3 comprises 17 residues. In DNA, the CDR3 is TGTGCCAGCAGCATGGGCGTCAGGGTGTCTGGGGCCAACGTCCTGACTTTC. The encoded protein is CASSMGVRVSGANVLTF.

CDR3 nucleotide sequence: TGTGCCAGCAGCGACGAGCCCAGACTAGCGGGGGGGCCGAGTTGGACAGATACGCAGTATTTT. As protein: CASSDEPRLAGGPSWTDTQYF. The V gene is TRBV9, the J gene TRBJ2-3, with TRBD2 matching over 14 bases. Germline lookup yields CDR1 SGDLS and CDR2 YYNGEE. J gave up 3 bases and V 3 bases, and 18 bases lay outside the gene matches. This CDR3 is 21 amino acids long.

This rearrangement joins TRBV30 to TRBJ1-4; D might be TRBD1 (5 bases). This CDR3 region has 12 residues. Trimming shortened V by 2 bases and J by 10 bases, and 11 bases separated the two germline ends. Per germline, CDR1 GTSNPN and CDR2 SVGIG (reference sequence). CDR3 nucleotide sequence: TGTGCCTGGAGTACGGGGGGGGGAAAACTGTTTTTT. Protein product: CAWSTGGGKLFF.

The CDR3 loop is CASSQAGSNEQFF. Written as DNA, the CDR3 is TGTGCCAGCAGCCAGGCTGGGAGCAATGAGCAGTTCTTC. The chain uses TRBV14 and TRBJ2-1; D may be TRBD2 (5 bases). Germline V lookup: CDR1 SGHDN, CDR2 FVKESK. V was shortened by 3 bases and J by 6 bases, with 9 bases between the two germline ends. This CDR3 has 13 amino acids.

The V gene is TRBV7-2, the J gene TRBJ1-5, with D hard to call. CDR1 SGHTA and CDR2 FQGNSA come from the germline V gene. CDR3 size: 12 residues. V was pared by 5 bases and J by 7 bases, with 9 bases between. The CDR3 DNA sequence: TGTGCCAGCAGCACAAATACCCAGCCCCAGCATTTT. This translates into CASSTNTQPQHF.

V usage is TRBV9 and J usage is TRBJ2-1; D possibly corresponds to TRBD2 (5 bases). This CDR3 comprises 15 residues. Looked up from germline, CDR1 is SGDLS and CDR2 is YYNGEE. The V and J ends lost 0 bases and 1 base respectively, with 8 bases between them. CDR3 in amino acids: CASSVAGISYNEQFF. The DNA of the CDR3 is TGTGCCAGCAGCGTAGCGGGGATTTCCTACAATGAGCAGTTCTTC.

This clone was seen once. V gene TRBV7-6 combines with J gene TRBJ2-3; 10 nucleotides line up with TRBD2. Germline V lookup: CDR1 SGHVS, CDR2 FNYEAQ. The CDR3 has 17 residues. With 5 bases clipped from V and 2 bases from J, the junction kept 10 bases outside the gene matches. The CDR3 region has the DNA TGTGCCAGCAGCACCCAAGCGGGGGGGCCTCTCACAGATACGCAGTATTTT. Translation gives CASSTQAGGPLTDTQYF. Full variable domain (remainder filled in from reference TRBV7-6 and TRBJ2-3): GAGVSQSPRYKVTKRGQDVALRCDPISGHVSLYWYRQALGQGPEFLTYFNYEAQQDKSGLPNDRFSAERPEGSISTLTIQRTEQRDSAMYRCASSTQAGGPLTDTQYFGPGTRLTVL.

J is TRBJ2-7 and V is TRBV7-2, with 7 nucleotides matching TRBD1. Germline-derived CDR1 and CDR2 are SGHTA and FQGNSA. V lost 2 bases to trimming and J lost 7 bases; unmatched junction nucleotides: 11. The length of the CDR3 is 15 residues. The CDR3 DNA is TGTGCCAGCAGCTTACGGGGCAAACAGGGGCTGGAGCAGTACTTC. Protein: CASSLRGKQGLEQYF.

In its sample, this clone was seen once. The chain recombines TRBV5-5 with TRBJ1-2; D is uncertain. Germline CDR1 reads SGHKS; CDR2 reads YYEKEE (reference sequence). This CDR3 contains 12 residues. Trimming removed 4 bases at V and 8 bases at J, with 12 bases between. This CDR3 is CASSIRPGGYTF. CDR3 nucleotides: TGTGCCAGCAGCATCCGACCGGGGGGCTACACCTTC.

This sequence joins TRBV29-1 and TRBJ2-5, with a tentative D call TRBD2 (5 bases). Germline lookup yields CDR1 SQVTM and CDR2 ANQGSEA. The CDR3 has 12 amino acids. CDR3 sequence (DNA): TGCAGTGGAAGCCGGGGTGGGGAGACCCAGTACTTC. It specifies CSGSRGGETQYF.

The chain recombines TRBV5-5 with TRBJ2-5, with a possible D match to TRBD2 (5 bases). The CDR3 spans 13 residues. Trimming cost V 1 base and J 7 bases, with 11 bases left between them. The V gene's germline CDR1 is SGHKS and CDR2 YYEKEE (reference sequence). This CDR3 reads CASSLRGKGTQYF. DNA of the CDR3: TGTGCCAGCAGCTTGCGGGGTAAGGGGACCCAGTACTTC.

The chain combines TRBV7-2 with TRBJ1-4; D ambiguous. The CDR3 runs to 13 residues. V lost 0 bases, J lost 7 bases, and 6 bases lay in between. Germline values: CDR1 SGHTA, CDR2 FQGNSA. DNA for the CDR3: TGTGCCAGCAGCTTAGCGTACGGTGAAAAACTGTTTTTT. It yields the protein CASSLAYGEKLFF.

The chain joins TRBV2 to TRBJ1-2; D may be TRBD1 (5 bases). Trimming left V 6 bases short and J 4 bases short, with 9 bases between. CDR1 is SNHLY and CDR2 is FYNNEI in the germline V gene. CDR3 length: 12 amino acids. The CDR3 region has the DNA TGTGCCAGCAGGGGGCTCGGCTATGGCTACACCTTC. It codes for CASRGLGYGYTF. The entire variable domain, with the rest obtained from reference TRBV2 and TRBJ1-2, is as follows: EPEVTQTPSHQVTQMGQEVILRCVPISNHLYFYWYRQILGQKVEFLVSFYNNEISEKSEIFDDQFSVERPDGSNFTLKIRSTKLEDSAMYFCASRGLGYGYTFGSGTRLTVV.

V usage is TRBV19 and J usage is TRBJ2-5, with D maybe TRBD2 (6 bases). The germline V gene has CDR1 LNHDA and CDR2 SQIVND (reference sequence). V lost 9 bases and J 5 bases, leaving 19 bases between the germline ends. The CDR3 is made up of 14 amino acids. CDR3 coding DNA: TGTGCCAGAAACCGGGAGACCTTGGTGGAGACCCAGTACTTC. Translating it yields CARNRETLVETQYF. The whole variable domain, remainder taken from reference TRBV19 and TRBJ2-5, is DGGITQSPKYLFRKEGQNVTLSCEQNLNHDAMYWYRQDPGQGLRLIYYSQIVNDFQKGDIAEGYSVSREKKESFPLTVTSAQKNPTAFYLCARNRETLVETQYFGPGTRLLVL.

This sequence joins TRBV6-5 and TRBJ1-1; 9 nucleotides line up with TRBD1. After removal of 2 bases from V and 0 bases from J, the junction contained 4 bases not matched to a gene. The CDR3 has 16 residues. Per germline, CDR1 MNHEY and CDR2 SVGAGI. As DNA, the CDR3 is TGTGCCAGCAGTTACACAGGGGGCGGCGTGAACACTGAAGCTTTCTTT. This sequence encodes CASSYTGGGVNTEAFF.

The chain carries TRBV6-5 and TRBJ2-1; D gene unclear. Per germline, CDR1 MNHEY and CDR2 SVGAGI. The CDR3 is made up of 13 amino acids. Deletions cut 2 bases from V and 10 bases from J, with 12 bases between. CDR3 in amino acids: CASSYPGLREQFF. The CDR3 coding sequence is TGTGCCAGCAGTTACCCAGGCTTAAGAGAGCAGTTCTTC.

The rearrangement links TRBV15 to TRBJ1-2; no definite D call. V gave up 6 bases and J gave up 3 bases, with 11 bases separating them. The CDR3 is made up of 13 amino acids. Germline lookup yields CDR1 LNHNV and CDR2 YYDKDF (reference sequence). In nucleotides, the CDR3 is TGTGCCACCAGTCCCTCACGGGACTATGGCTACACCTTC. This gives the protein CATSPSRDYGYTF.

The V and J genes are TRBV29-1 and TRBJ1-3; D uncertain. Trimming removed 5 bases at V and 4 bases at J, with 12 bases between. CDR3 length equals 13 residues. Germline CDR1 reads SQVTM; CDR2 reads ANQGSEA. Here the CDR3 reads CSVPGPGGNTIYF. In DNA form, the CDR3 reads TGCAGCGTTCCCGGACCGGGGGGAAACACCATATATTTT.

CDR3 nucleotides: TGTGCCAGCTCGGGACTTGACACCATATATTTT. This encodes CASSGLDTIYF. This chain joins TRBV18 and TRBJ1-3, with D perhaps matching TRBD1 (5 bases). Deletions cut 6 bases from V and 8 bases from J, with 8 bases between. The CDR3 runs to 11 residues. CDR1 is KGHSH and CDR2 is LQKENI in the germline V gene.

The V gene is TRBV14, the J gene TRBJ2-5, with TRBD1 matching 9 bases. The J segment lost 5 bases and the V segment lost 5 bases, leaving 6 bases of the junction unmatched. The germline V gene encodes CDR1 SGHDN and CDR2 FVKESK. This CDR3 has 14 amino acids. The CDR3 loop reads CASSVQGARETQYF. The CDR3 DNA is TGTGCCAGCAGCGTACAGGGGGCGCGGGAGACCCAGTACTTC. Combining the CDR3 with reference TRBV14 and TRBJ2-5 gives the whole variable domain EAGVTQFPSHSVIEKGQTVTLRCDPISGHDNLYWYRRVMGKEIKFLLHFVKESKQDESGMPNNRFLAERTGGTYSTLKVQPAELEDSGVYFCASSVQGARETQYFGPGTRLLVL.

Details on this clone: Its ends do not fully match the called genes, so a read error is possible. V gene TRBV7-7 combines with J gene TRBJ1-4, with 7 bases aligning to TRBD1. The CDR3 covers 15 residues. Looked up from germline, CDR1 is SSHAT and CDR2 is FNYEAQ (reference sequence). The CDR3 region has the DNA TGTGCTAGCAGCCGTCCAGGGGGTACTAATGAAAAACTGTTTTTT. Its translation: CASSRPGGTNEKLFF.